The present entry profiles one T cell receptor beta chain with its context. This clonotype was recorded many times. Which antigen it targets is not known. Within one base of it there is no much larger clone, and no base qualities were kept. The patients picked for sequencing were ones in whom flow cytometry had shown an expansion of CD8+CD57+ cells. Severe acquired aplastic anemia was diagnosed in all patients according to International Study of Aplastic Anemia and Agranulocytosis and Camitta criteria. Patients had received no therapy at the time of blood sampling. The study deep-sequenced TCR repertoires of sorted CD4+ and CD8+ blood T cells from severe aplastic anemia patients and healthy subjects. Patients were enrolled under clinicaltrials.gov protocols 00001620, 01623167, 00001397, 00071045, 00081523 and 00961064 in the USA. Ficoll-Paque density gradient centrifugation was used to isolate peripheral blood mononuclear cells. Before DNA extraction, CD4+ and CD8+ T cells were sorted by FACS or by magnetic beads.

The data are from a study of CD8+CD57+ T cells in acquired aplastic anemia listed by TCRdb under 2018. Broadly, across the study: Extracted DNA from sorted CD4+ and CD8+ cells averaged around 3.2 ug, ranging from roughly 0.19 to 27.4 ug. CD8+CD57+ expansion was defined as frequency above the mean frequency observed in healthy subjects.

Genomic DNA was used as template for profiling of TCR beta VDJ combinations and CDR3 sequences. An Illumina HiSeq 2000 was the platform used for TCR repertoire sequencing. The study's own analysis went as follows. Repertoire assessment relied on Simpson's diversity index, CDR3 size and DJ length profiles, and TRBV/TRBJ rearrangement plots. The immunodominant clone was defined as the most abundant DNA sequence in deep sequencing data. CDR3 amino acid sequences were checked for sharing between subjects and were compared against published repertoires and the VDJdb database. Clones were called with MiXCR by TCRdb after fastp trimmed the public reads at Q25, and only in-frame beta chains were retained. For every CDR3 protein sequence, its rows merge into one entry that carries the most common genes and DNA. The V and J calls, along with clone size, are taken from TCRdb and not from the paper's own processing. The sample records 150,000 to 200,000 distinct CDR3 sequences, roughly 63% of which are singletons. The ten most abundant clones make up roughly 42% of the sample.

Broad study findings and their caveats: Between patients and healthy controls, no significant difference in CD8+ Simpson's diversity was found (P=0.060). Over 25 CD8+ CDR3 sequences were found in both patients and controls but appeared to be highly expressed in patients and within the immunodominant clones of the patients.

Sequencing was carried out using sorted CD4+, CD8+, or CD8+CD57+ T cells (not recorded which) from PBMCs. The source of this sequence is a human donor with aplastic anemia.

CDR3 sequence: CATSARETPEAFF. The base sequence is TGTGCCACCAGTGCTAGGGAAACCCCTGAAGCTTTCTTT. The rearranged chain carries TRBV24-1 and TRBJ1-1; no confident D gene assignment can be made. From the cysteine through the phenylalanine, the CDR3 covers 13 amino acids. The sequence is cut down to CDR3 DNA, 39 bases in frame from base 1. Reading the germline V gene gives CDR1 KGHDR and CDR2 SFDVKD. Trimming at the junction amounts to 5 bases on V and 6 bases on J, and the germline ends lie 12 bases apart.